Below, 4 T cell receptor beta chains from the same sample are listed, as sequenced in a study of T cell responses to AZD1222 COVID-19 vaccine. The assay was immunoSEQ multiplex PCR, and TCRdb's table has in-frame clones only and misses some. The repertoire holds 250,000 to 300,000 clones, approximately 94% seen once, with around 0.58% in the top ten. The sequencing used peripheral blood, collected 28 days after the second AZD1222 dose. These receptors all come from an adult who received the AZD1222 COVID-19 vaccine.

CDR3 protein: CSASSVSNQPQHF. The CDR3 coding sequence is TGCAGTGCTAGTTCTGTTAGCAATCAGCCCCAGCATTTT. V usage is TRBV20-1 and J usage is TRBJ1-5; D uncertain. The CDR3 loop spans 13 amino acids. Trimming removed 3 bases from V and 0 bases from J, with 6 bases in between. The V gene's germline CDR1 is DFQATT and CDR2 SNEGSKA (reference sequence).

This chain links TRBV11-2 with TRBJ2-7; 7 positions match TRBD2. Germline V gene sequence: CDR1 SGHAT, CDR2 FQNNGV. CDR3 length equals 13 residues. Losses at the gene ends were 5 bases for V and 5 bases for J; bases not matched to a gene: 6. CDR3 sequence (DNA): TGTGCCAGCAGCCCTGGACTAGTGAACGAGCAGTACTTC. Translating gives CASSPGLVNEQYF.

The V gene is TRBV7-9, the J gene TRBJ2-7, with TRBD2 as a possible D gene (5 bases). The CDR3 has 16 amino acids. Germline V CDR1 and CDR2: SEHNR, FQNEAQ (reference sequence). The V gene lost 5 bases and the J gene lost 0 bases, with 17 bases spanning the gap. The CDR3 sequence is CASSLIGRELSYEQYF. The CDR3 bases are TGTGCCAGCAGCCTAATAGGACGGGAACTCTCCTACGAGCAGTACTTC. The whole variable domain, filled in from reference TRBV7-9 and TRBJ2-7, reads DTGVSQNPRHKITKRGQNVTFRCDPISEHNRLYWYRQTLGQGPEFLTYFQNEAQLEKSRLLSDRFSAERPKGSFSTLEIQRTEQGDSAMYLCASSLIGRELSYEQYFGPGTRLTVT.

The chain employs TRBV27 and TRBJ1-1; 7 bases fit TRBD1. V was clipped by 2 bases and J by 7 bases; unmatched bases: 4. The CDR3 contains 13 residues. In germline, CDR1 is MNHEY, CDR2 SMNVEV (reference sequence). CDR3 nucleotide sequence: TGTGCCAGCAGTTTAGCGCACAGGGGTGAAGCTTTCTTT. It encodes CASSLAHRGEAFF.